The 30 T cell receptor beta chains reported below all come from one sample, sequenced in a study of beta chain features in type 1 diabetes. All of the isolated RNA was reverse transcribed, so expressed TCRB transcripts were sequenced. TCRdb's table, derived via immunoSEQ multiplex PCR, lists solely in-frame clones and lacks some. The repertoire includes over 150,000 clones, approximately 10% of them detected once, and roughly 0.45% sits in the top ten. These receptors' antigens are unknown. Regarding the study as a whole: Shortening that was moderate but significant affected the TCRB CDR3s of Type 1 diabetes patients in all four CD4+ subsets.

Sequenced material: central memory CD4+ T cells from blood. These TCRs come from a young man with type 1 diabetes.

CDR3 amino acids: CASSSSGAASYEQYF. DNA of the CDR3: TGTGCCAGCAGTTCAAGCGGGGCAGCATCCTACGAGCAGTACTTC. The chain carries TRBV6-5 and TRBJ2-7; TRBD2 matches at 7 bases. Trimming took 4 bases from V and 1 from J; bases not matched to a gene: 7. This CDR3 comprises 15 residues. Germline lookup yields CDR1 MNHEY and CDR2 SVGAGI.

The J gene is TRBJ1-1, the V gene TRBV2, with D hard to call. CDR1 and CDR2 from the germline V gene are SNHLY and FYNNEI. V was pared by 4 bases and J by 3 bases, with 9 bases between. The CDR3 is 13 residues long. As DNA, the CDR3 is TGTGCCAGCAGTGCTGGGCGGGACACTGAAGCTTTCTTT. This gives the protein CASSAGRDTEAFF.

The J gene is TRBJ2-2, the V gene TRBV27, with D tentatively TRBD2 (6 bases). In germline, CDR1 is MNHEY, CDR2 SMNVEV (reference sequence). V was pared by 6 bases and J by 1 base, with 12 bases between. The CDR3 runs 15 residues. CDR3: CASSSVGGNTGELFF. Written as DNA, the CDR3 is TGTGCCAGCAGCTCAGTGGGAGGGAACACCGGGGAGCTGTTTTTT.

This chain uses TRBV6-1 with TRBJ2-7, with a tentative D call TRBD2 (7 bases). Germline CDR1 and CDR2: MNHNS and SASEGT. The V gene lost 7 bases and the J gene lost 3 bases, with 10 bases spanning the gap. The CDR3 length is 12 residues. The CDR3 sequence is CASTGEGYEQYF. In DNA, the CDR3 is TGTGCCAGCACAGGGGAGGGCTACGAGCAGTACTTC.

The gene calls are TRBV23-1 and TRBJ2-3, with 7 bases that match TRBD2. TRBV23-1 is an ORF, and what it does is uncertain. V lost 0 bases and J lost 4; bases outside the gene matches: 16. The CDR3 spans 19 residues. The CDR3 reads CASSQSGPLGEGRPDTQYF. As DNA, the CDR3 is TGCGCCAGCAGTCAATCAGGGCCCTTGGGGGAGGGCCGACCAGATACGCAGTATTTT.

This clone was counted between two and nine times. This chain joins TRBV4-3 and TRBJ1-5, with D perhaps TRBD1 (6 bases). V gave up 2 bases and J gave up 1 base, with 12 bases separating them. This CDR3 has 16 amino acids. CDR1 and CDR2 from the germline V gene are LGHNA and YSLEER. The CDR3 spells CASSQFRTASNQPQHF. CDR3 DNA sequence: TGCGCCAGCAGCCAATTCAGGACAGCCAGCAATCAGCCCCAGCATTTT.

A few counts support this clone. J is TRBJ2-5 and V is TRBV19, with a tentative D call TRBD1 (6 bases). CDR1 is LNHDA and CDR2 is SQIVND in the germline V gene (reference sequence). V was shortened by 6 bases and J by 1 base, with 9 bases between the two germline ends. The CDR3 has 13 amino acids. DNA of the CDR3: TGTGCCAGTAGCCGACAGGCCCAAGAGACCCAGTACTTC. This gives the protein CASSRQAQETQYF.

V is TRBV9 and J is TRBJ2-1; 10 bases map to TRBD2. Germline CDR1 and CDR2: SGDLS and YYNGEE. The CDR3 is made up of 14 amino acids. Germline trimming cut 1 base from V and 8 bases from J; bases unmatched to any gene: 3. The CDR3 DNA reads TGTGCCAGCAGCGTATTGCTAGCGGGAGATGAGCAGTTCTTC. This translates into CASSVLLAGDEQFF.

A few counts support this clone. Here the CDR3 reads CASAKTGEMKTQYF. In DNA, the CDR3 is TGCGCCAGCGCCAAGACAGGGGAAATGAAGACCCAGTACTTC. The rearrangement uses TRBV5-1 and TRBJ2-5, with 8 bases lining up with TRBD1. The CDR3 extends over 14 amino acids. Germline trimming cut 7 bases from V and 6 bases from J; bases unmatched to any gene: 11. In germline, CDR1 is SGHRS, CDR2 YFSETQ.

This clone was counted between two and nine times. The chain employs TRBV2 and TRBJ2-5; 7 nucleotides align to TRBD2. V shed 11 bases and J 4 bases; nucleotides not matched to a gene: 13. The CDR3 loop spans 14 amino acids. Germline values: CDR1 SNHLY, CDR2 FYNNEI. For the CDR3, the DNA is TGTGCCCCTTCGGGGGAGGGCCGGGGAGAGACCCAGTACTTC. As protein: CAPSGEGRGETQYF.

In its sample, this clone was seen a few times. The chain carries TRBV29-1 and TRBJ1-4; 7 positions match TRBD1. Per germline, CDR1 SQVTM and CDR2 ANQGSEA. V was clipped by 6 bases and J by 6 bases; unmatched bases: 4. The CDR3 contains 12 residues. The CDR3 DNA reads TGCAGCGTCGGGACAGAGTATGAAAAACTGTTTTTT. Translated, it gives CSVGTEYEKLFF.

This chain connects TRBV5-4 to TRBJ2-7, with D perhaps TRBD2 (6 bases). The germline CDR1 and CDR2 sequences are SGHNT and YYREEE (reference sequence). The CDR3 totals 13 residues. Trimming removed 4 bases at V and 4 bases at J, with 12 bases between. In DNA, the CDR3 is TGTGCCAGCAGCGGGGGGTACGGATACGAGCAGTACTTC. It encodes CASSGGYGYEQYF.

The chain couples TRBV5-4 to TRBJ1-2; 8 bases align to TRBD1. The CDR3 contains 15 residues. The germline gives CDR1 SGHNT, CDR2 YYREEE (reference sequence). The junction had 11 bases not matched to a gene; V was cut back by 3 bases and J by 7 bases. The CDR3 DNA follows: TGTGCCAGCAGCTCAGGGCGACAGGGGCAGACTGGCTACACCTTC. This codes for CASSSGRQGQTGYTF.

This clone was found a few times. Within the sample, other DNA sequences also encode this same CDR3. This chain uses TRBV6-6 with TRBJ2-7; possible D gene TRBD2, 5 bases. V was clipped by 6 bases and J by 3 bases, with 9 bases between them. This CDR3 spans 12 amino acids. Per germline, CDR1 MNHNY and CDR2 SVGAGI (reference sequence). CDR3 nucleotide sequence: TGTGCCAGCAGCACCGGGGACTACGAGCAGTACTTC. It yields the protein CASSTGDYEQYF.

This clone was picked up many times. This sequence joins TRBV28 and TRBJ2-5; TRBD1 agrees at 10 bases. CDR1 is MDHEN, CDR2 SYDVKM, per germline. After removal of 2 bases from V and 3 bases from J, the junction contained 6 bases not matched to a gene. The CDR3 covers 16 residues. The DNA for the CDR3 is TGTGCCAGCAGTTTAGGTTCCGGGACAGGGGAAGAGACCCAGTACTTC. It translates to CASSLGSGTGEETQYF.

The V and J genes are TRBV10-3 and TRBJ2-1; no firm D call. Trimming cost V 2 bases and J 6 bases, with 14 bases left between them. The CDR3 extends over 15 amino acids. Per germline, CDR1 ENHRY and CDR2 SYGVKD. CDR3 coding DNA: TGTGCCATCAGTGAGCAGGTCTCCATCGGCAATGAGCAGTTCTTC. This encodes CAISEQVSIGNEQFF.

The CDR3 DNA reads TGTGCCAGCAGCGCGTCCCAGGGATCGGCCTACGAGCAGTACTTC. Translation: CASSASQGSAYEQYF. The rearrangement uses TRBV7-9 and TRBJ2-7, with a weak D call TRBD1 (5 bases). V dropped 5 bases and J dropped 2 bases, with 16 bases sitting between them. The CDR3 runs to 15 residues. The germline CDR1 and CDR2 sequences are SEHNR and FQNEAQ (reference sequence).

In this sample, this clone turned up a few times. The gene calls are TRBV5-1 and TRBJ2-5, with 9 bases fitting TRBD1. The trim removed 4 bases at V and 4 bases at J, leaving 5 bases unmatched. The CDR3 covers 14 residues. Germline values: CDR1 SGHRS, CDR2 YFSETQ. The CDR3 region has the DNA TGCGCCAGCAGCGGCGGGACAGGGCGAGAGACCCAGTACTTC. Protein: CASSGGTGRETQYF.

In its sample, this clone was seen a few times. The rearrangement uses TRBV18 and TRBJ1-5, with a possible D match to TRBD1 (6 bases). V was trimmed by 2 bases and J by 0 bases, leaving 17 bases between them. The CDR3 sequence is 18 residues long. CDR1 and CDR2 (germline): KGHSH, LQKENI. The CDR3 sequence is CASSPNPGDGYSNQPQHF. The DNA for the CDR3 is TGTGCCAGCTCACCAAACCCAGGGGACGGATATAGCAATCAGCCCCAGCATTTT.

There are a few counts of this clone. The rearrangement uses TRBV28 and TRBJ2-4; 7 bases are shared with TRBD2. Germline lookup yields CDR1 MDHEN and CDR2 SYDVKM. This CDR3 comprises 14 residues. Trimming at V came to 4 bases and at J to 3 bases, leaving 3 bases not matched to a gene. The DNA of the CDR3 is TGTGCCAGCAGTTCCGGGGAGGGCAAAAACATTCAGTACTTC. It specifies CASSSGEGKNIQYF.

This clone was detected a few times. J is TRBJ2-5 and V is TRBV2; D perhaps matches TRBD2 (6 bases). Germline lookup yields CDR1 SNHLY and CDR2 FYNNEI. The CDR3 totals 13 residues. Trimming pared 4 bases from V and 2 bases from J, leaving 8 bases between. Written as DNA, the CDR3 is TGTGCCAGCAGTGGGGACTCTCAAGAGACCCAGTACTTC. Protein: CASSGDSQETQYF. Supplemented by reference TRBV2 and TRBJ2-5, the full variable domain reads EPEVTQTPSHQVTQMGQEVILRCVPISNHLYFYWYRQILGQKVEFLVSFYNNEISEKSEIFDDQFSVERPDGSNFTLKIRSTKLEDSAMYFCASSGDSQETQYFGPGTRLLVL.

The genes are TRBV18 and TRBJ2-3; weak D call: TRBD1 (5 bases). CDR3 length equals 14 residues. The germline V and J ends were trimmed by 4 bases and 4 bases, with 12 bases remaining between them. Germline V gene sequence: CDR1 KGHSH, CDR2 LQKENI. The CDR3 here is CASSHDMTADTQYF. The CDR3 bases are TGTGCCAGCTCACACGACATGACAGCAGATACGCAGTATTTT.

The rearrangement links TRBV5-1 to TRBJ2-5; TRBD2 matches 10 bases. The CDR3 totals 15 residues. CDR1 is SGHRS and CDR2 is YFSETQ in the germline V gene. The V gene end was trimmed by 4 bases and the J gene end by 2 bases; junction bases not matched to a gene: 5. CDR3 residues: CASSTRTSGQETQYF. The CDR3 nucleotides read TGCGCCAGCAGCACCCGGACTAGCGGACAAGAGACCCAGTACTTC.

The genes are TRBV29-1 and TRBJ1-1; TRBD1 matches at 9 bases. Germline values: CDR1 SQVTM, CDR2 ANQGSEA. There are 14 residues in the CDR3. The V and J ends lost 3 bases and 2 bases, in that order; junction bases with no gene match: 4. CDR3 protein: CSVDLQGANTEAFF. In DNA, the CDR3 is TGCAGCGTTGATCTACAGGGGGCCAACACTGAAGCTTTCTTT.

The V call is TRBV7-2, the J call TRBJ2-5, with 12 bases identical to TRBD1. Looked up from germline, CDR1 is SGHTA and CDR2 is FQGNSA. The CDR3 totals 14 residues. V shed 2 bases, J shed 9 bases, and the junction held 4 bases outside the gene matches. This CDR3 reads CASSLPGQGAPQYF. For the CDR3, the DNA is TGTGCCAGCAGCTTACCGGGACAGGGGGCTCCCCAGTACTTC.

This clone was counted only a few times. The chain is built from TRBV2 and TRBJ2-6, with a possible D match to TRBD2 (5 bases). The germline CDR1 and CDR2 sequences are SNHLY and FYNNEI. The CDR3 extends over 13 amino acids. Between the trimmed V and J ends, which lost 3 bases and 15 bases, there was a span of 15 bases. CDR3 sequence reads: CASSDAGLTGLTF. In DNA, the CDR3 is TGTGCCAGCAGTGACGCGGGTCTGACGGGCCTGACTTTC.

V usage is TRBV20-1 and J usage is TRBJ2-7; 8 nucleotides agree with TRBD1. Losses at the gene ends were 4 bases for V and 6 bases for J; bases not matched to a gene: 2. This CDR3 is 11 amino acids long. Germline CDR1 is DFQATT and CDR2 is SNEGSKA (reference sequence). CDR3 in DNA: TGCAGTGCTACCCAGGGGGCCGAGCAGTACTTC. Amino acids: CSATQGAEQYF.

This clone was seen a few times. V gene TRBV15 combines with J gene TRBJ2-7; D perhaps matches TRBD2 (5 bases). The CDR3 sequence is 13 residues long. Trimming removed 3 bases at V and 3 bases at J, with 9 bases between. Germline lookup yields CDR1 LNHNV and CDR2 YYDKDF (reference sequence). The chain's CDR3 is CATSREVGYEQYF. Written as DNA, the CDR3 is TGTGCCACCAGCAGGGAGGTCGGCTACGAGCAGTACTTC.

This clone occurred a few times. This CDR3 is CASSAGPGLSAVQYF. CDR3 nucleotide sequence: TGTGCCAGCAGCGCAGGTCCAGGGCTATCCGCCGTTCAGTACTTC. The rearrangement links TRBV7-2 to TRBJ2-4, with D maybe TRBD1 (5 bases). CDR3 length equals 15 residues. With 5 bases removed from V and 11 bases from J, the gap between germline ends came to 22 bases. The germline V gene encodes CDR1 SGHTA and CDR2 FQGNSA.

The V and J genes are TRBV19 and TRBJ2-1; TRBD2 matches at 9 bases. The V gene's germline CDR1 is LNHDA and CDR2 SQIVND (reference sequence). This CDR3 region has 22 residues. With V trimmed by 10 bases and J by 1 base, 29 bases remained unmatched. CDR3 loop: CATREGGPSGSGGTSSYNEQFF. CDR3 in DNA: TGTGCCACACGGGAGGGGGGCCCGTCGGGTAGCGGGGGCACTTCATCCTACAATGAGCAGTTCTTC.